This record looks at one T cell receptor (beta chain) sequence and its context. The specificity of this receptor is unknown. No base qualities exist here, and no much larger clone lies one base off it. Library generation was performed with the immunoSEQ multiplex PCR assay. The multiplex PCR relied on a mix of 60 forward primers for TCR Vbeta segments and 13 reverse primers for TCR Jbeta segments. A multiplex PCR assay on genomic DNA amplified the CDR3 region of rearranged TCR beta genes. The Illumina HiSeq System was used to sequence the amplified TCR beta libraries as 87-base-pair reads. Under the source paper's analysis protocol: In a later analysis, some 80 million unique TCR beta chains were counted across the 650 to 700 repertoires, and approximately 11 million of these chains were shared by at least two donors. A nearest-neighbor algorithm error-corrected the raw reads and collapsed the reads into unique sequences, merging closely related sequences to remove PCR and sequencing errors. Alignment of CDR3 sequences to IMGT reference sequences was used to assign V, D and J gene segments. For a sequence to be retained, a match of at least six nucleotides was required to both a V gene segment and a J gene segment. A rearrangement was called productive if the CDR3 had no stop codons and remained in frame with V and J, and every other rearrangement was called non-productive. CDR3 was defined by IMGT convention, running from the second conserved V-encoded cysteine to the conserved J-encoded phenylalanine. The earlier analysis of about 530 of the donors excluded any sequence lacking an unambiguous match to a single V gene segment. An earlier analysis of several hundred of the donors called V segments functional above 56.7% productive rearrangements and segregating when the between-donor standard deviation exceeded 5%. To diagnose cytomegalovirus status from the catalog of TCR beta chain sequences, a statistical classification framework was built. In a later analysis, TCR nucleotide sequences were compared against IMGT/GENE-DB human TR gene sequences so that V and J genes could be assigned. Using the TCRdist pipeline, a later analysis assigned CDR3 sequences along with most-parsimonious VDJ recombination scenarios. In a later analysis, each TCR beta chain was defined by its CDR3 amino acid sequence together with its V-gene family, and reads without a unique V-gene family were excluded. To address suspected cross-contamination and a sequencing artifact, a later analysis removed over 500 highly shared, low-generation-probability nucleotide sequences. In a later analysis, a clonal expansion index was calculated for each public chain from normalized within-repertoire ranks of inferred template counts. In a later analysis, generation probabilities were computed with a VDJ recombination model fitted to out-of-frame rearrangements, and the resulting probabilities were checked against IGoR. A later analysis scored TCR-TCR, TCR-HLA and TCR-CMV co-occurrence with hypergeometric tests, applying a repertoire-size bias correction to TCR pairs. To estimate false discovery rates, a later analysis permuted the HLA or CMV assignments 20 times. In a later analysis, co-occurring TCRs were grouped using DBSCAN, and TCRdist sequence similarity was added for clustering within HLA-allele-positive subsets. For co-occurrence clustering, repertoires with fewer than 30,000 or more than 120,000 public chains were excluded, along with 5 or 6 repertoires with anomalous nucleotide sharing. The table was pulled from immuneACCESS by TCRdb, which kept in-frame rearrangements only. Such tables lose some clones; where checked, under half of the loss comes from unresolved V genes, and the rest has no known cause. That table furnishes V, J and clone size, whereas the DNA furnished D and trimming. This sample gives over 100,000 clones in total; 66% of them show up just once. Less than 2% of the sample is in the top ten clones.

This sample is part of a study of cytomegalovirus exposure and HLA in healthy donors (dated by TCRdb to 2017 to 2019). Regarding the complete study: An earlier analysis of several hundred of the donors reported 276 Gb of sequence data and around 100 million unique TCR beta sequences obtained from around 190 million T cells. Roughly 300 gigabases of sequencing data and around 80 million unique TCR sequences made up an early release that covered over 550 HLA-typed donors. Of the 350 to 450 genotyped donors, approximately 82% fell in the genetic ancestry cluster associated with self-reported Caucasian donors. The study aimed to test whether signatures of past pathogen exposure could be identified by cataloging public T cell receptors. Using immunosequencing, the study profiled T cell repertoires from approximately 700 subjects and related those repertoires to cytomegalovirus serostatus. Along with the roughly 610-subject first cohort, a separate validation cohort of some 130 different subjects was used. The study combined high-throughput TCR immunosequencing, statistical association of individual TCRs with disease status, and machine learning to predict cytomegalovirus infection status. A later analysis re-examined previously published TCR beta repertoires from around 670 donors and added high-resolution HLA genotyping to investigate patterns of TCR occurrence. The later analysis used no new phenotypic data to find candidate immune exposures, relying instead on TCR beta sequences and their occurrence across donors. An earlier analysis of several hundred of the donors used high-throughput TCR beta sequencing to judge whether each TCR beta V gene segment behaved as functional or pseudogenic. Donor age, sex, ethnicity and CMV serostatus were collected together with the repertoire data. In a later genetic analysis, genome-wide SNP genotypes for 398 of the 666 donors were used, and that subset was treated as a discovery cohort. Every repertoire in the discovery cohort had been generated on one and the same sequencing platform. HLA typing included class I and class II loci at four-digit resolution. Typing coverage varied by locus: roughly 629-630 donors for A, B, C, DRB1 and DQB1; 500 to 550 for DQA1; around 610 for DPA1; some 470 for DPB1. Several DR-DQ haplotypes were handled as single units for association and clustering because linkage in the cohort was strong. On average, around 240,000 unique TCR beta nucleotide sequences were sequenced per donor among a few hundred genotyped donors of the cohort, with roughly 19% of those sequences being non-productive. The paper as a whole reports these results and caveats: A cluster of highly shared sequence variants was judged likely to represent a technical artifact of the sequencing pipeline. In a later analysis, HLA-associated TCR beta chains were found to be more clonally expanded and to have lower generation probabilities than equally common non-associated chains. In a later genetic analysis, a missense DCLRE1C variant was associated with V-gene and J-gene trimming of TCR beta chains, and the association was replicated in an independent cohort. A further reported finding was that TCR beta sequences accurately predicted the HLA-A and HLA-B alleles for most subjects in the first cohort. According to a later analysis, parvovirus B19, influenza, CMV and Epstein-Barr virus appeared linked to several top co-occurrence clusters. In a later analysis, 16,951 TCR beta sequences were associated with specific HLA alleles at a false discovery rate of 0.05. A later genetic analysis reported fewer N-insertions in productive TCRs among donors in an Asian-associated ancestry cluster than the roughly 700-donor mean. Because HLA typing was unavailable for some donors at each locus, only the typed subset was used in association tests. Across donors, most TCR sequences were observed very rarely, whereas some public TCRs were present in many individuals. The authors suggested that the approach could potentially be generalized to other disease states and immunological phenotypes. A few of the identified cytomegalovirus-associated TCR beta chains were confirmed in vitro to be specific for cytomegalovirus antigens. Presence/absence analyses assumed roughly uniform sequencing depth across donors, an assumption that may not hold. Approximately 16 rarely observed V segments, including chromosome 9 orphons, were excluded from the earlier analysis of just under 600 of the donors because counts were too low. Strong co-occurrence of HLA alleles, especially DR and DQ, made assigning TCR associations to individual alleles difficult. This cohort had only TCR beta chains sequenced, and the lack of alpha or paired-chain data limited which features could be detected. Immune exposure information for the cohort was limited to CMV serostatus. In a later analysis, the rate of TCR association differed among HLA loci, with DRB1 alleles having the most associated TCRs and HLA-C alleles having the fewest. In a later analysis, most CMV-associated TCR beta chains were found to appear HLA-restricted, with HLA associations seemingly driven largely by CMV exposure. Correlated functional status among segregating V segments might reflect linkage disequilibrium, but an unknown experimental factor could not be ruled out. Broadly in line with IMGT annotations, most TCR beta V segments showed up in productive rearrangements about 90% or about 30% of the time in an earlier analysis of several hundred of the donors. In the study, some 180 TCR beta chains were listed as associated with cytomegalovirus. The classifier was reported to diagnose cytomegalovirus status with high specificity and sensitivity in both the original cohort and the validation cohort.

The cohort consisted of 650 to 850 healthy bone marrow donors. Cohort members were all nominally healthy when sampled, although unrecorded immune exposures were likely present. The donor was CMV seronegative and was included in the group of about 350 seronegative cohort members. A peripheral blood sample was provided by each donor, and peripheral blood mononuclear cells were used for TCR beta sequencing. The Qiagen DNeasy Blood Extraction Kit was used to extract genomic DNA from the blood cell samples. The origin of this receptor is a man between 18 and 35 years old in good health and CMV-seronegative. What was sequenced was PBMCs.

The bases read TGTGCCAGTAGTATCCGGACAGGGGCTAGGAAAGAGACCCAGTACTTC. The resulting protein is CASSIRTGARKETQYF. The chain was built from TRBV19 and TRBJ2-5, and TRBD1 matches 9 of the central bases. The germline V gene (reference sequence) sets CDR1 to LNHDA and CDR2 to SQIVND. The CDR3 spans 16 residues, from the cysteine through the phenylalanine. The CDR3 DNA has 48 bases and is translated from base 1. V lost 3 bases and J lost 3 bases, and the count of bases not matched to a germline gene is 8.